Presented here are 19 T cell receptor beta chains from one specimen sequenced in a study of blood T cell repertoires in COVID-19 (dated by TCRdb to 2019 to 2021). The receptor library was made with the immunoSEQ multiplex PCR assay. In TCRdb, the immuneACCESS table is reduced to in-frame sequences with V and J assigned. These tables do not hold every clone; where another copy was compared, an unresolved V gene accounts for under half, and the others remain unexplained. The sample table holds 200,000 to 250,000 clones, of which around 86% were seen once. The top ten clones comprise roughly 2% of the sample. The sample was peripheral blood. The receptors were sampled from a man under 40 who had recovered from COVID-19.

The rearrangement uses TRBV7-2 and TRBJ2-5; a possible D gene is TRBD2 (5 bases). The length of the CDR3 is 14 residues. Germline V lookup: CDR1 SGHTA, CDR2 FQGNSA. The V and J ends lost 5 bases and 6 bases respectively, with 16 bases between them. CDR3 sequence: CASSLYLALKTQYF. In DNA, the CDR3 is TGTGCCAGCAGCCTTTACCTAGCTTTGAAGACCCAGTACTTC.

CDR3 nucleotide sequence: TGTGCCAGCAGCGTAGGTCCGGAGGGACAGCCCCAGCATTTT. Amino acid sequence: CASSVGPEGQPQHF. The V and J genes are TRBV9 and TRBJ1-5, with unresolved D. This CDR3 is 14 amino acids long. In germline, CDR1 is SGDLS, CDR2 YYNGEE. V was pared by 0 bases and J by 7 bases, with 11 bases between.

This chain joins TRBV7-8 and TRBJ2-5, with TRBD2 matching over 7 bases. V was pared by 5 bases and J by 7 bases, with 10 bases of the junction left unmatched. The CDR3 loop spans 14 amino acids. Per the germline V gene, CDR1 is SGHVS and CDR2 is FQNEAQ. CDR3 DNA: TGTGCCAGCAGCGGCCAGCGGGGCCAGGGGACCCAGTACTTC. Its translation: CASSGQRGQGTQYF.

The V and J genes are TRBV12-3 or TRBV12-4 and TRBJ2-7, with a possible D match to TRBD1 (5 bases). The CDR3 has 13 amino acids. With 4 bases removed from V and 3 bases from J, the gap between germline ends came to 10 bases. The CDR3 DNA follows: TGTGCCAGCAGTTGGGCAGGGAACTACGAGCAGTACTTC. Residues: CASSWAGNYEQYF.

The chain has TRBV3-1 (or the pseudogene TRBV3-2) and TRBJ2-6; perhaps TRBD1 as D (5 bases). V dropped 2 bases and J dropped 1 base, with 12 bases sitting between them. The CDR3 extends over 17 amino acids. Germline V gene sequence: CDR1 LGHDT, CDR2 YNNKEL (reference sequence). This CDR3 reads CASSQPYRRSGANVLTF. In DNA form, the CDR3 reads TGTGCCAGCAGCCAACCGTACAGGCGGTCTGGGGCCAACGTCCTGACTTTC.

This clone was seen only once. The chain uses TRBV12-3 or TRBV12-4 and TRBJ1-5; 8 nucleotides match TRBD1. The CDR3 length is 13 residues. The V segment lost 6 bases and the J segment 5 bases; nucleotides outside the gene matches: 3. This CDR3 reads CASRGQGDQPQHF. In DNA, the CDR3 is TGTGCCAGCAGAGGACAGGGTGATCAGCCCCAGCATTTT.

This clone was counted only a few times. This chain links TRBV4-2 with TRBJ2-2, with D possibly matching TRBD2 (5 bases). CDR3 size: 13 residues. Germline V gives CDR1 LGHNA, CDR2 YNFKEQ. Trimming cost V 3 bases and J 8 bases, with 10 bases left between them. The CDR3 DNA reads TGTGCCAGCAGCCAGCGGGCCTCTGGGGAGCTGTTTTTT. This codes for CASSQRASGELFF.

This clone is a singleton in its sample. The CDR3 DNA is TGTGCCATCAAAGGGGAGGCCAATGAAAAACTGTTTTTT. Residues: CAIKGEANEKLFF. The chain is built from TRBV10-3 and TRBJ1-4, with D tentatively TRBD1 (5 bases). The V gene lost 7 bases and the J gene lost 5 bases, with 11 bases spanning the gap. CDR3 size: 13 residues. Per the germline V gene, CDR1 is ENHRY and CDR2 is SYGVKD.

This chain uses TRBV19 with TRBJ1-4; tentative D call: TRBD1 (6 bases). CDR3 length: 15 amino acids. Germline V CDR1 and CDR2: LNHDA, SQIVND (reference sequence). Trimming removed 7 bases from V and 12 bases from J, with 24 bases in between. The CDR3 DNA follows: TGTGCCAGTAATGGAGTACAGGGTCTCATCGGGGAACTGTTTTTT. This codes for CASNGVQGLIGELFF.

The V gene is TRBV13, the J gene TRBJ2-3, with TRBD2 identical over 7 bases. With V trimmed by 1 base and J by 4 bases, 11 bases remained unmatched. The CDR3 covers 17 residues. Germline V gives CDR1 PRHDT, CDR2 FYEKMQ (reference sequence). CDR3 nucleotide sequence: TGTGCCAGCAGCTTAGACTTCCTGGGGGGGGGTTCAGATACGCAGTATTTT. Its protein is CASSLDFLGGGSDTQYF.

V gene TRBV7-6 combines with J gene TRBJ1-2; tentative D call: TRBD1 (5 bases). Trimming removed 1 base from V and 7 bases from J, with 25 bases in between. CDR1 SGHVS and CDR2 FNYEAQ come from the germline V gene. This CDR3 has 18 amino acids. The CDR3 here is CASSLGGGRAFLDSGYTF. The CDR3 DNA reads TGTGCCAGCAGCTTAGGGGGAGGCAGGGCGTTCTTGGACTCTGGCTACACCTTC.

The chain has TRBV2 and TRBJ2-7; 7 bases map to TRBD1. V lost 6 bases to trimming and J lost 3 bases; unmatched junction nucleotides: 17. Germline-derived CDR1 and CDR2 are SNHLY and FYNNEI. This CDR3 region has 17 residues. CDR3 DNA sequence: TGTGCCAGCAGGAGCGACAGGGAAGCCGCCCGTCACTACGAGCAGTACTTC. It encodes CASRSDREAARHYEQYF.

The chain combines TRBV3-1 (or the pseudogene TRBV3-2) with TRBJ2-1; D not certain. This CDR3 has 14 amino acids. Trimming pared 4 bases from V and 8 bases from J, leaving 15 bases between. The V gene's germline CDR1 is LGHDT and CDR2 YNNKEL (reference sequence). The chain's CDR3 is CASSPQDFPHEQFF. The CDR3 nucleotides are TGTGCCAGCAGCCCTCAGGATTTCCCCCATGAGCAGTTCTTC.

This clone has just one count. V gene TRBV6-5 combines with J gene TRBJ1-4, with 10 bases lining up with TRBD1. Germline V gene sequence: CDR1 MNHEY, CDR2 SVGAGI. This CDR3 comprises 14 residues. The V gene end was trimmed by 7 bases and the J gene end by 5 bases; junction bases not matched to a gene: 4. CDR3 in DNA: TGTGCCAGCACCTGGGGACAGGGGAATGAAAAACTGTTTTTT. Its protein is CASTWGQGNEKLFF.

The rearrangement links TRBV10-3 to TRBJ2-3; D is perhaps TRBD2 (7 bases). CDR1 and CDR2 (germline): ENHRY, SYGVKD. CDR3 length equals 16 residues. The V and J ends lost 4 bases and 2 bases respectively, with 16 bases between them. The CDR3 here is CAISGRAGATTDTQYF. The DNA of the CDR3 is TGTGCCATCAGTGGCCGGGCGGGGGCCACCACAGATACGCAGTATTTT.

The chain links TRBV4-2 to TRBJ1-6; D call uncertain. The CDR3 sequence is 16 residues long. Germline CDR1 is LGHNA and CDR2 is YNFKEQ. V lost 0 bases, J lost 10 bases, and 16 bases lay in between. CDR3 sequence: CASSQDIGQVRSPLHF. The CDR3 bases are TGTGCCAGCAGCCAAGATATAGGCCAGGTCCGGTCACCCCTCCACTTT.

The chain is built from TRBV10-3 and TRBJ2-3; 8 nucleotides line up with TRBD2. The germline V gene encodes CDR1 ENHRY and CDR2 SYGVKD. This CDR3 contains 15 residues. V trimming: 2 bases; J trimming: 2 bases; junction bases outside the gene matches: 3. The CDR3 region is CAISEGRGDTDTQYF. DNA for the CDR3: TGTGCCATCAGTGAGGGGCGGGGGGACACAGATACGCAGTATTTT.

The rearrangement links TRBV15 to TRBJ2-6; TRBD2 might be the D (6 bases). V dropped 6 bases and J dropped 0 bases, with 9 bases sitting between them. The CDR3 length is 15 residues. Germline values: CDR1 LNHNV, CDR2 YYDKDF (reference sequence). The CDR3 here is CATRGLISGANVLTF. The CDR3 nucleotides read TGTGCCACCAGGGGACTGATCTCTGGGGCCAACGTCCTGACTTTC.

The chain couples TRBV28 to TRBJ1-3, with TRBD1 as a possible D gene (6 bases). Trimming removed 6 bases from V and 2 bases from J, with 11 bases in between. The CDR3 runs to 14 residues. In germline, CDR1 is MDHEN, CDR2 SYDVKM. CDR3 sequence (DNA): TGTGCCAGCAGCGTACAGGGTCCTGGAAACACCATATATTTT. Protein: CASSVQGPGNTIYF.